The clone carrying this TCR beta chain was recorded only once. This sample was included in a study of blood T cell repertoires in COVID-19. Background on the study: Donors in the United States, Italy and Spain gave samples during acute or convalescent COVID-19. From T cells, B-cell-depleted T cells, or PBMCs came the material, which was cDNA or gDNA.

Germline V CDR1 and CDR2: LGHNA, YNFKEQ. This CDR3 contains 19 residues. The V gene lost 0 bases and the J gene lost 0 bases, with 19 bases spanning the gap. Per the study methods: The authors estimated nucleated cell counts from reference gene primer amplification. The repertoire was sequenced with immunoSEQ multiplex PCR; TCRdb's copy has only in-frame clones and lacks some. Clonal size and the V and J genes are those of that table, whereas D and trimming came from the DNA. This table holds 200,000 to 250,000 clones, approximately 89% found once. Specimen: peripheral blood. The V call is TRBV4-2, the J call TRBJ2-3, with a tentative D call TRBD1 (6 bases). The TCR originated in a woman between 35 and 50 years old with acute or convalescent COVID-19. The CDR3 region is CASSQDVPMQGPSTDTQYF. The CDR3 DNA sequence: TGTGCCAGCAGCCAAGATGTTCCTATGCAGGGGCCGAGCACAGATACGCAGTATTTT.